This T cell receptor beta chain was observed in a study of PD-1 blockade in mismatch repair-deficient tumors. Study as a whole: Enrolled about 2013-2017, patients had progressing, pretreated mismatch repair-deficient cancers of about a dozen types.

Sample share makes this clone medium-sized. The antigen is unknown. This CDR3 is also generated by other DNA sequences in the sample. This CDR3 spans 11 amino acids. The V end was cut by 2 bases, the J end by 6 bases, with 3 bases between. The V gene's germline CDR1 is SGHNT and CDR2 YYREEE (reference sequence). Profiling relied on immunoSEQ multiplex PCR, and the TCRdb table lists in-frame clones only, not all of them. The table lists about 13,000 clones, roughly 84% of them singletons. The time point denotes: 10-day in vitro stimulation with candidate neoantigen peptide 4. Study-wide results and caveats: After pembrolizumab, tumor-resident clones rose rapidly, then generally contracted before radiologic responses.

This sample comprised cells cultured in vitro, obtained from a patient treated with pembrolizumab. V is TRBV5-4 and J is TRBJ2-1; D not certain. This TCR came from an adult with mismatch repair-deficient cancer. The CDR3 is CASSFVNEQFF. The CDR3 DNA reads as TGTGCCAGCAGCTTTGTCAATGAGCAGTTCTTC. Looking up the rest from reference TRBV5-4 and TRBJ2-1 gives the full variable domain: ETGVTQSPTHLIKTRGQQVTLRCSSQSGHNTVSWYQQALGQGPQFIFQYYREEENGRGNFPPRFSGLQFPNYSSELNVNALELDDSALYLCASSFVNEQFFGPGTRLTVL.